The subject of this entry is one T cell receptor beta chain. This sample stems from a study of control samples from healthy donors and cancer patients. CDR3 length: 14 residues. Germline CDR1 is SGHVS and CDR2 is FQNEAQ. V gave up 5 bases and J gave up 2 bases; unmatched junction bases: 6. Using immunoSEQ multiplex PCR, the repertoire was profiled, and TCRdb retains in-frame clones only, with some absent. This sample has under 150,000 clones, with about nine tenths found just once. Sequencing used blood. This clonotype was obtained from a man aged 25 to 45 in good health. The chain has TRBV7-8 and TRBJ2-7, with 7 bases that match TRBD1. The CDR3: CASSVTGVTYEQYF. DNA for the CDR3: TGTGCCAGCAGCGTAACAGGGGTGACCTACGAGCAGTACTTC.